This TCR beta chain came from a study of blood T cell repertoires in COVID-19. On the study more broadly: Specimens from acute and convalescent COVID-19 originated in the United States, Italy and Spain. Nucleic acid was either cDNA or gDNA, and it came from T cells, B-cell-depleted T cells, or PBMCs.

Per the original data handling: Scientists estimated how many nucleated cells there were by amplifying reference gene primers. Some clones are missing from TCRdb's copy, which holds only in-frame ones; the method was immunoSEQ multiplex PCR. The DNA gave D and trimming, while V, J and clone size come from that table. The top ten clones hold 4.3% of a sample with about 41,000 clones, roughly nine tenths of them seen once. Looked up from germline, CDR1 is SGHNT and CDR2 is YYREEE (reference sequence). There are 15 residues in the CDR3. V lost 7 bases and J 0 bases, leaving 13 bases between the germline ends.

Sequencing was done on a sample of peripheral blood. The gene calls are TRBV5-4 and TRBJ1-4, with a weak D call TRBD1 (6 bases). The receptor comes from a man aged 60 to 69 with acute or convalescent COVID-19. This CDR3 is CASSQGGATNEKLFF. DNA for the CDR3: TGTGCCAGCTCTCAAGGGGGAGCAACTAATGAAAAACTGTTTTTT.